One and the same sample provided the 21 T cell receptor beta chains below, sequenced in a study of identical twins. From the 5' RACE reads, TCRdb called clonotypes with MiXCR, one entry per CDR3 protein. The data show some 560,000 distinct CDR3 sequences, 9.5% to 10% seen once. The data were also submitted as part of a second study, on yellow fever vaccine responses in identical twins.

The sequencing sample was made of PBMCs. These receptors were taken from a woman between 18 and 29 years old in good health.

This clonotype has ten or more counts. The genes are TRBV5-1 and TRBJ2-2, with D possibly matching TRBD1 (6 bases). CDR3 length equals 16 residues. V gave up 4 bases and J gave up 7 bases, with 20 bases separating them. Looked up from germline, CDR1 is SGHRS and CDR2 is YFSETQ. The CDR3: CASSPTIQGQHGELFF. Written as DNA, the CDR3 is TGCGCCAGCAGCCCGACGATCCAGGGGCAACACGGGGAGCTGTTTTTT.

The chain has TRBV9 and TRBJ1-1; D might be TRBD1 (5 bases). Trimming left V 0 bases short and J 5 bases short, with 11 bases between. This CDR3 contains 14 residues. The germline CDR1 and CDR2 sequences are SGDLS and YYNGEE. The CDR3 sequence: CASSVAGTPTEAFF. As DNA, the CDR3 is TGTGCCAGCAGCGTAGCAGGGACCCCGACTGAAGCTTTCTTT.

This clonotype occurred many times. This chain connects TRBV6-1 to TRBJ1-2; D remains unclear. This CDR3 spans 13 amino acids. V shed 2 bases and J shed 2 bases, with 6 bases lying between them. Germline V CDR1 and CDR2: MNHNS, SASEGT. The CDR3 DNA reads as TGTGCCAGCAGTGAACGCCAAAACTATGGCTACACCTTC. It codes for CASSERQNYGYTF.

The V call is TRBV7-9, the J call TRBJ2-1; TRBD2 matches at 11 bases. The CDR3 extends over 16 amino acids. From germline, CDR1 is SEHNR and CDR2 FQNEAQ (reference sequence). J gave up 10 bases and V 3 bases, and 11 bases lay outside the gene matches. As DNA, the CDR3 is TGTGCCAGCAGCTTGGTCGGGCTAGCGGGAGGTGGCGAGCAGTTCTTC. Encoded protein: CASSLVGLAGGGEQFF.

The chain links TRBV20-1 to TRBJ2-2, with 7 bases aligning to TRBD2. The germline V gene has CDR1 DFQATT and CDR2 SNEGSKA (reference sequence). Trimming at V came to 3 bases and at J to 6 bases, leaving 10 bases not matched to a gene. This CDR3 region has 15 residues. The CDR3 spells CSARRAGALAGELFF. As DNA, the CDR3 is TGCAGTGCTAGGCGGGCGGGAGCCCTGGCCGGGGAGCTGTTTTTT.

This clonotype was observed at least ten times. The rearrangement links TRBV5-6 to TRBJ2-1; 9 nucleotides align to TRBD1. From germline, CDR1 is SGHDT and CDR2 YYEEEE. The CDR3 covers 14 residues. After removal of 4 bases from V and 5 bases from J, the junction contained 4 bases not matched to a gene. CDR3 coding DNA: TGTGCCAGCAGCCCTAGGACAGGGGACAATGAGCAGTTCTTC. It translates to CASSPRTGDNEQFF.

The chain has TRBV5-6 and TRBJ1-2, with D hard to call. Trimming pared 2 bases from V and 8 bases from J, leaving 13 bases between. The CDR3 spans 13 residues. Germline loops: CDR1 SGHDT, CDR2 YYEEEE. The CDR3 spells CASSFDGTKGYTF. The DNA for the CDR3 is TGTGCCAGCAGCTTTGACGGTACGAAGGGCTACACCTTC. Based on the CDR3 plus reference TRBV5-6 and TRBJ1-2, the full variable domain is DAGVTQSPTHLIKTRGQQVTLRCSPKSGHDTVSWYQQALGQGPQFIFQYYEEEERQRGNFPDRFSGHQFPNYSSELNVNALLLGDSALYLCASSFDGTKGYTFGSGTRLTVV.

V gene TRBV10-3 combines with J gene TRBJ2-5, with 10 positions matching TRBD2. The germline gives CDR1 ENHRY, CDR2 SYGVKD. The length of the CDR3 is 16 residues. Trimming took 0 bases from V and 2 from J; bases not matched to a gene: 3. CDR3 sequence: CAISESVAGGQETQYF. The CDR3 bases are TGTGCCATCAGTGAGTCGGTAGCGGGGGGACAAGAGACCCAGTACTTC.

This clonotype showed up many times. This chain uses TRBV7-9 with TRBJ2-5; 12 bases line up with TRBD2. The germline gives CDR1 SEHNR, CDR2 FQNEAQ (reference sequence). This CDR3 has 17 residues. Losses at the gene ends were 5 bases for V and 5 bases for J; bases not matched to a gene: 12. The CDR3 region has the DNA TGTGCCAGCAGCCCCGCGGCTAGCGGGGGGGCCGGGGAGACCCAGTACTTC. Its protein is CASSPAASGGAGETQYF.

This clonotype was observed a handful of times. The V and J genes are TRBV7-9 and TRBJ2-5; TRBD1 matches 8 bases. V was clipped by 6 bases and J by 3 bases; unmatched bases: 9. Germline V gives CDR1 SEHNR, CDR2 FQNEAQ (reference sequence). The CDR3 is 15 amino acids. As DNA, the CDR3 is TGTGCCAGCAGTCGCGCCGTGGGACAGGAAGAGACCCAGTACTTC. It yields the protein CASSRAVGQEETQYF.

This clonotype showed up just a few times. This chain joins TRBV7-6 and TRBJ1-5, with 7 nucleotides matching TRBD1. The ends lost 6 bases at V and 4 bases at J; junction bases unmatched: 9. In germline, CDR1 is SGHVS, CDR2 FNYEAQ. The CDR3 runs to 15 residues. Written as DNA, the CDR3 is TGTGCCAGCAGTATCACTGCAGGGGGGAATCAGCCCCAGCATTTT. It specifies CASSITAGGNQPQHF.

The table lists this clonotype with many counts. The chain joins TRBV28 to TRBJ2-7, with D possibly being TRBD1 (6 bases). Germline V CDR1 and CDR2: MDHEN, SYDVKM. This CDR3 comprises 13 residues. The ends were cut back, 8 bases at V and 4 bases at J, with 15 bases in the middle. The CDR3 region is CASCNRVSYEQYF. The CDR3 DNA sequence: TGTGCCAGCTGTAACAGGGTTTCGTACGAGCAGTACTTC.

This clonotype appeared many times. The chain couples TRBV5-1 to TRBJ2-7; 7 nucleotides line up with TRBD2. This CDR3 is built from 13 residues. V lost 6 bases to trimming and J lost 1 base; unmatched junction nucleotides: 4. Germline lookup yields CDR1 SGHRS and CDR2 YFSETQ. This chain's CDR3 is CASNLGGSYEQYF. The DNA for the CDR3 is TGCGCCAGCAATTTGGGAGGGTCCTACGAGCAGTACTTC. The full variable domain, in which reference TRBV5-1 and TRBJ2-7 provide the parts outside the CDR3, is KAGVTQTPRYLIKTRGQQVTLSCSPISGHRSVSWYQQTPGQGLQFLFEYFSETQRNKGNFPGRFSGRQFSNSRSEMNVSTLELGDSALYLCASNLGGSYEQYFGPGTRLTVT.

In its sample, this clonotype was seen a few times. A much larger clone sits a single nucleotide away, making a read error possible. The V gene is TRBV7-2, the J gene TRBJ2-3; 13 bases are shared with TRBD2. From germline, CDR1 is SGHTA and CDR2 FQGNSA. The CDR3 length is 15 residues. V dropped 5 bases and J dropped 7; count of bases not matched to a gene: 6. This chain's CDR3 is CASSQTSGGAHTQYF. DNA of the CDR3: TGTGCCAGCAGCCAAACTAGCGGGGGGGCACATACGCAGTATTTT.

This clonotype showed up just a few times. V usage is TRBV7-9 and J usage is TRBJ2-5; D is possibly TRBD2 (5 bases). Germline assignment: CDR1 SEHNR and CDR2 FQNEAQ (reference sequence). V was cut by 5 bases and J by 0 bases, with 13 bases left in between. The CDR3 extends over 15 amino acids. The CDR3 coding sequence is TGTGCCAGCAGCCCCGGGGTAATGTACCAAGAGACCCAGTACTTC. It translates to CASSPGVMYQETQYF.

The rearrangement uses TRBV9 and TRBJ1-3; D gene unclear. This CDR3 has 15 residues. Trimming took 2 bases from V and 4 from J, leaving 13 bases between them. Germline V lookup: CDR1 SGDLS, CDR2 YYNGEE. CDR3: CASSVGQAGGNTIYF. The CDR3 DNA follows: TGTGCCAGCAGCGTCGGGCAGGCTGGAGGAAACACCATATATTTT.

V usage is TRBV6-5 and J usage is TRBJ2-1, with unresolved D. Looked up from germline, CDR1 is MNHEY and CDR2 is SVGAGI. CDR3 length: 11 residues. V was shortened by 3 bases and J by 11 bases, with 8 bases between the two germline ends. The CDR3 DNA reads as TGTGCCAGCAGTTATGTCCGTCAGCAGTTCTTC. Amino acids: CASSYVRQQFF.

This clonotype was counted many times. The J gene is TRBJ2-7, the V gene TRBV29-1; D is unclear. The length of the CDR3 is 11 residues. The V and J ends lost 4 bases and 4 bases respectively, with 8 bases between them. Germline CDR1 is SQVTM and CDR2 is ANQGSEA. The CDR3 loop reads CSVGRGYEQYF. The CDR3 nucleotides read TGCAGCGTTGGACGAGGATACGAGCAGTACTTC.

At least ten counts were recorded for this clonotype. This chain links TRBV10-3 with TRBJ2-3; 9 nucleotides match TRBD2. The CDR3 contains 17 residues. V was pared by 6 bases and J by 1 base, with 11 bases of the junction left unmatched. Germline CDR1 and CDR2: ENHRY and SYGVKD. CDR3 nucleotide sequence: TGTGCCATCAGGCTCGGCGGGGGGGTGAGCGGCACAGATACGCAGTATTTT. This encodes CAIRLGGGVSGTDTQYF.

This clonotype occurred many times. The chain carries TRBV3-1 and TRBJ2-1, with TRBD1 as a possible D gene (6 bases). Germline loops: CDR1 LGHDT, CDR2 YNNKEL (reference sequence). The V end was cut by 3 bases, the J end by 5 bases, with 8 bases between. The CDR3 spans 13 residues. CDR3 protein: CASSHRDNNEQFF. In DNA, the CDR3 is TGTGCCAGCAGCCACCGGGACAACAATGAGCAGTTCTTC.

This clonotype was counted a few times. The chain carries TRBV20-1 and TRBJ2-7; 12 bases are a match to TRBD2. CDR3 length equals 16 residues. J gave up 4 bases and V 1 base, and 8 bases lay outside the gene matches. The germline V gene has CDR1 DFQATT and CDR2 SNEGSKA (reference sequence). In DNA form, the CDR3 reads TGCAGTGCTAGAGTGACTAGCGGGAGAGGGTTTTACGAGCAGTACTTC. Its translation is CSARVTSGRGFYEQYF.